Listed below are T cell receptor beta chains from one sample, sequenced in a study of T cell responses to AZD1222 COVID-19 vaccine. Data came from immunoSEQ multiplex PCR; TCRdb stores just in-frame clones and leaves some out. The profile shows about 150,000 clones, 80% to 90% of them singletons. The starting material was peripheral blood, obtained on day 0 of AZD1222 vaccination. The origin of the receptors is an adult in good health. The CDR3 runs from the conserved cysteine through the conserved F or W. A D gene is named only where the DNA matches it firmly. Clone size is stated in some rows and not others, as once, few, many or a class when expanded.

TGTGCCAGCACCCTAAGGCTTTTCGATAGCAATCAGCCCCAGCATTTT	CASTLRLFDSNQPQHF	TRBJ1-5	.	TRBV2	.
TGTGCCAGCTCCCCCGCAGCGGCATCTATCAACTATGGCTACACCTTC	CASSPAAASINYGYTF	TRBJ1-2	.	TRBV18	.
TGTGCCAGCAGCTTAATTACAGGCACTGAAGCTTTCTTT	CASSLITGTEAFF	TRBJ1-1	.	TRBV11-3	few
TGTGCCAGCAGCTTAGCGTGGGGGACTAATTACAATGAGCAGTTCTTC	CASSLAWGTNYNEQFF	TRBJ2-1	TRBD2	TRBV7-2	.
TGTGCCAGCAGCGTACAGGGGGCCGGCGCTGAAGCTTTCTTT	CASSVQGAGAEAFF	TRBJ1-1	TRBD1	TRBV4-2	.
TGTGCCAGCAGCTCTCAGGGGCCGGGGTCACCCCTCCACTTT	CASSSQGPGSPLHF	TRBJ1-6	.	TRBV14	.
TGTGCCAGCACCCCCGGGACTTACACTGAAGCTTTCTTT	CASTPGTYTEAFF	TRBJ1-1	.	TRBV12-3/TRBV12-4	.
TGTGCCAGTACCCCCCCCGCCTCCGGAAACACCATATATTTT	CASTPPASGNTIYF	TRBJ1-3	.	TRBV19	.
TGTGCCATCAGTGCGCCAGCGGCAGGCGCCTCCTACGAGCAGTACTTC	CAISAPAAGASYEQYF	TRBJ2-7	.	TRBV10-3	.
TGTGCCAGCAGCCAAGGGACCGCATACAATGAGCAGTTCTTC	CASSQGTAYNEQFF	TRBJ2-1	.	TRBV14	.
TGTGCCAGCAGCCAATCGGTGTCAGGGGTTAACCCGAACACTGAAGCTTTCTTT	CASSQSVSGVNPNTEAFF	TRBJ1-1	.	TRBV16	few
TGTGCCAGCAGACTGACAGGGGACACTGAAGCTTTCTTT	CASRLTGDTEAFF	TRBJ1-1	TRBD1	TRBV12-3/TRBV12-4	.
TGCAGTACAGAACTGAACTATGGCTACACCTTC	CSTELNYGYTF	TRBJ1-2	.	TRBV20-1	.